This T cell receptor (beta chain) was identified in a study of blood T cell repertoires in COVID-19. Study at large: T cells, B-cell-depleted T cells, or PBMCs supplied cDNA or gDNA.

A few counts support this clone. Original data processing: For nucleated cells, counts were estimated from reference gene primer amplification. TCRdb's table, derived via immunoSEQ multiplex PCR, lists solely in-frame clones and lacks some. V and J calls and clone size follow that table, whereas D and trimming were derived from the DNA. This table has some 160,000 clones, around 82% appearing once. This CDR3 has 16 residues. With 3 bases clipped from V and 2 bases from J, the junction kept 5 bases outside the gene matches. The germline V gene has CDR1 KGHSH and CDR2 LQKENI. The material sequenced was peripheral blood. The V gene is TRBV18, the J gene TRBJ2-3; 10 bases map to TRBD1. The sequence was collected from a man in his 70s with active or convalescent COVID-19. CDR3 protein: CASSPLGQGTTDTQYF. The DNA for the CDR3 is TGTGCCAGCTCACCGCTGGGACAGGGGACCACAGATACGCAGTATTTT.